This record looks at one TCR beta chain sequence and its context. The CDR3 runs 15 residues. Per the germline V gene, CDR1 is LNHDA and CDR2 is SQIVND (reference sequence). Unmatched junction bases numbered 7, after V lost 5 bases and J lost 6 bases. The sample originates from a study of PD-L1 blockade in urothelial cancer. The method was immunoSEQ multiplex PCR; TCRdb's version includes in-frame clones alone and lacks a portion of them. Found here are about 120,000 clones, roughly 90% of them singletons; the top ten hold approximately 3.5%. Indicated time point: peripheral blood 6 weeks after treatment start.

The chain is built from TRBV19 and TRBJ1-6; 7 bases match TRBD1. The sample was PBMCs, taken around atezolizumab (anti-PD-L1) treatment. The receptor was isolated from a man aged 60-69 years with urothelial cancer. The CDR3 coding sequence is TGTGCCAGTAGTCACACCGGGACAGTTAATTCACCCCTCCACTTT. Amino acids: CASSHTGTVNSPLHF.